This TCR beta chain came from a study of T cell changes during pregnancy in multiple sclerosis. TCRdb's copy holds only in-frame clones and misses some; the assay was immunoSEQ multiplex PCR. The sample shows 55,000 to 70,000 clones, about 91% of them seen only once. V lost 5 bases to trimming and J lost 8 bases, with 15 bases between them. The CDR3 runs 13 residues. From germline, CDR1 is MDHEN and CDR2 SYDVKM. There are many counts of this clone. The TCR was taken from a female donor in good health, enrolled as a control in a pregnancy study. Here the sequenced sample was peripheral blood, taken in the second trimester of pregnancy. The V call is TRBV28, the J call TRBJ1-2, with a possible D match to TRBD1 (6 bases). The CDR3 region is CASSPRGIGGYTF. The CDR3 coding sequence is TGTGCCAGCAGTCCCAGGGGAATAGGCGGCTACACCTTC.